This T cell receptor (beta chain) was recovered during a study of T cell repertoires in cytomegalovirus infection. CDR3 length equals 14 residues. The V end lost 5 bases, the J end lost 5 bases, and 14 bases lay between the germline ends. The study's findings and limits: The study identified carriers of CMV plus the relevant HLA from cumulative public TCR beta family frequency. HLA-C-restricted, CMV-specific TCR beta clonotypes were dominant ex vivo.

Worth noting for this clonotype: As yet, its antigen is unknown.

TCRdb used MiXCR to reprocess the reads, holding one entry per CDR3 protein. The sample records approximately 170,000 distinct CDR3 sequences, approximately 17% being singletons. The genes are TRBV12-3 or TRBV12-4 and TRBJ2-3, with D unresolved. Material for sequencing was CD8+ T cells from PBMCs. This receptor was taken from a human donor in good health (CMV status not recorded). Some clones in this sample may be carry-over from other donors' samples. The chain's CDR3 is CASSLAIAGDTQYF. Here the CDR3 DNA reads TGTGCCAGCAGTCTCGCGATCGCTGGAGATACGCAGTATTTT.